The next 25 T cell receptor beta chains were all read from a single sample in a study of Tregs in tolerant kidney transplant recipients. Some clones are missing from TCRdb's copy, which holds only in-frame ones; the method was immunoSEQ multiplex PCR. There are fewer than 100,000 clones in the sample; 90% to 95% occur only once, and 0.46% lies in the top ten. The sequencing here drew on CD4+ T cells from blood, taken before the transplant. These receptors came from a human donor who received a combined kidney and bone marrow transplant.

This clone was recorded once. The CDR3 bases are TGCGCCAGCAGCGAGAGATATCCCGGGACTAGCTTTAGGTCGCAGTATTTT. Translating it yields CASSERYPGTSFRSQYF. The chain uses TRBV5-1 and TRBJ2-3; TRBD2 agrees at 9 bases. Germline CDR1 reads SGHRS; CDR2 reads YFSETQ. The V and J ends lost 4 bases and 10 bases, in that order; junction bases with no gene match: 19. The CDR3 runs 17 residues.

This clone was counted a few times. This rearrangement joins TRBV6-1 to TRBJ1-3; 7 bases are shared with TRBD1. CDR1 is MNHNS and CDR2 is SASEGT in the germline V gene. This CDR3 spans 14 amino acids. The trim removed 5 bases at V and 2 bases at J, leaving 3 bases unmatched. Here the CDR3 reads CASSMQGAGNTIYF. The CDR3 DNA follows: TGTGCCAGCAGTATGCAGGGGGCTGGAAACACCATATATTTT.

The chain carries TRBV5-1 and TRBJ1-2; 8 bases agree with TRBD1. In germline, CDR1 is SGHRS, CDR2 YFSETQ. The V gene end was trimmed by 5 bases and the J gene end by 6 bases; junction bases not matched to a gene: 18. The CDR3 consists of 17 residues. The CDR3 nucleotides read TGCGCCAGCAGTTACGACCCCTTGACAGGGGTACGCAATGGCTACACCTTC. This sequence encodes CASSYDPLTGVRNGYTF. The full variable domain, in which reference TRBV5-1 and TRBJ1-2 provide the parts outside the CDR3, is KAGVTQTPRYLIKTRGQQVTLSCSPISGHRSVSWYQQTPGQGLQFLFEYFSETQRNKGNFPGRFSGRQFSNSRSEMNVSTLELGDSALYLCASSYDPLTGVRNGYTFGSGTRLTVV.

This clone occurred once. The chain is built from TRBV7-6 and TRBJ2-1; TRBD2 agrees at 7 bases. The CDR3 consists of 12 residues. CDR1 is SGHVS and CDR2 is FNYEAQ in the germline V gene. With 5 bases clipped from V and 10 bases from J, the junction kept 5 bases outside the gene matches. In DNA, the CDR3 is TGTGCCAGCAGCCCACCACTAGCGGAGCAGTTCTTC. Translated: CASSPPLAEQFF.

This clone was observed once. The V call is TRBV21-1, the J call TRBJ2-3; whether TRBD1, the table's D call, matches the DNA was not checked. TRBV21-1 is an annotated pseudogene. CDR3 length: 11 amino acids. The CDR3 DNA reads TGTGCCAGCAGCAAAGGGGTAAGGGGGACCTTT. Translated, it gives CASSKGVRGTF.

This rearrangement joins TRBV7-3 to TRBJ2-1, with 11 bases fitting TRBD2. V lost 4 bases and J lost 5; bases outside the gene matches: 4. The CDR3 extends over 15 amino acids. Germline values: CDR1 SGHTA, CDR2 FQGTGA. CDR3 in amino acids: CASSSGLAVNNEQFF. DNA for the CDR3: TGTGCCAGCAGCTCGGGACTAGCGGTAAACAATGAGCAGTTCTTC.

In this sample, this clone turned up once. A read error may account for a junction end that differs from germline. The V call is TRBV29-1, the J call TRBJ1-6; no firm D call. This CDR3 has 19 amino acids. Germline values: CDR1 SQVTM, CDR2 ANQGSEA. The CDR3 region has the DNA TGCAGCGTTGAAGATAAGAAACCCTTAGGGAGCTCCTATAATTCCCCCCTCCACTTT. Protein product: CSVEDKKPLGSSYNSPLHF. The variable domain in full, completed from reference TRBV29-1 and TRBJ1-6, reads SAVISQKPSRDICQRGTSLTIQCQVDSQVTMMFWYRQQPGQSLTLIATANQGSEATYESGFVIDKFPISRPNLTFSTLTVSNMSPEDSSIYLCSVEDKKPLGSSYNSPLHFGNGTRLTVT.

The rearrangement links TRBV6-6 to TRBJ2-7; maybe TRBD2 (5 bases). Trimming left V 3 bases short and J 0 bases short, with 12 bases between. CDR3 size: 15 residues. Germline V gene sequence: CDR1 MNHNY, CDR2 SVGAGI (reference sequence). This chain's CDR3 is CASSYGGPSSYEQYF. The CDR3 bases are TGTGCCAGCAGTTATGGCGGGCCGAGCTCCTACGAGCAGTACTTC.

This clone came up once. V gene TRBV9 combines with J gene TRBJ2-5; weak D call: TRBD2 (5 bases). V lost 0 bases and J lost 6, with 15 bases in between. Germline values: CDR1 SGDLS, CDR2 YYNGEE. The CDR3 is made up of 15 amino acids. In nucleotides, the CDR3 is TGTGCCAGCAGCGTAGGGGTGGGAGTAGGAAAGACCCAGTACTTC. Translating gives CASSVGVGVGKTQYF. Looking up the rest from reference TRBV9 and TRBJ2-5 gives the full variable domain: DSGVTQTPKHLITATGQRVTLRCSPRSGDLSVYWYQQSLDQGLQFLIQYYNGEERAKGNILERFSAQQFPDLHSELNLSSLELGDSALYFCASSVGVGVGKTQYFGPGTRLLVL.

This clone was recorded once. The rearrangement joins TRBV15 to TRBJ1-1; 7 bases fit TRBD1. Germline CDR1 and CDR2: LNHNV and YYDKDF (reference sequence). J was trimmed by 10 bases and V by 2 bases; bases with no gene match: 13. This CDR3 region has 15 residues. CDR3 DNA sequence: TGTGCCACCAGCAGACACGTCCGGGACAGCCCGGCAGCTTTCTTT. Translation: CATSRHVRDSPAAFF.

The chain carries TRBV6-5 and TRBJ2-5; TRBD1 aligns across 9 bases. The assigned J gene may be wrong: the sequence end matches TRBJ2-7 better. CDR1 is MNHEY, CDR2 SVGAGI, per germline. This CDR3 is built from 14 residues. The DNA for the CDR3 is TGTGCCAGCAGACCCCCGGGACAGGGAGGCGAGCAGTACTTC. Translating gives CASRPPGQGGEQYF.

The V and J genes are TRBV10-3 and TRBJ1-4; 9 bases line up with TRBD1. J lost 4 bases, V lost 5 bases, and 8 bases had no gene match. This CDR3 has 16 amino acids. The V gene's germline CDR1 is ENHRY and CDR2 SYGVKD. This chain's CDR3 is CAISNTTGGGNEKLFF. CDR3 bases: TGTGCCATCAGTAATACTACAGGGGGCGGTAATGAAAAACTGTTTTTT.

V and J are TRBV18 and TRBJ1-5; D not resolved. The CDR3 contains 15 residues. Germline CDR1 reads KGHSH; CDR2 reads LQKENI. Deletions cut 0 bases from V and 5 bases from J, with 11 bases between. CDR3 DNA: TGTGCCAGCTCACCACCTGGCAGGTCGGATCAGCCCCAGCATTTT. Protein sequence: CASSPPGRSDQPQHF.

The chain is built from TRBV7-9 and TRBJ1-3, with 7 bases aligning to TRBD1. CDR1 and CDR2 from the germline V gene are SEHNR and FQNEAQ (reference sequence). This CDR3 has 16 amino acids. V was clipped by 3 bases and J by 0 bases; unmatched bases: 5. In DNA form, the CDR3 reads TGTGCCAGCAGCTTCCAGGGGGTCGTCTCTGGAAACACCATATATTTT. Its translation is CASSFQGVVSGNTIYF.

This clone was counted a single time. This sequence joins TRBV5-4 and TRBJ2-1, with 7 bases aligning to TRBD1. This CDR3 spans 11 amino acids. The V gene end was trimmed by 10 bases and the J gene end by 5 bases; junction bases not matched to a gene: 3. Germline CDR1 SGHNT, CDR2 YYREEE (reference sequence). The CDR3 sequence: CASGTDNEQFF. In DNA, the CDR3 is TGTGCCTCCGGGACAGACAATGAGCAGTTCTTC.

This chain connects TRBV18 to TRBJ1-5; possible D gene TRBD1, 5 bases. Germline CDR1 reads KGHSH; CDR2 reads LQKENI. The ends were cut back, 4 bases at V and 7 bases at J, with 17 bases in the middle. This CDR3 comprises 15 residues. In DNA, the CDR3 is TGTGCCAGCTCACGGGGCCAGGGTGAAGGGCAGCCCCAGCATTTT. It encodes CASSRGQGEGQPQHF.

The chain combines TRBV19 with TRBJ1-5; D not certain. Germline CDR1 reads LNHDA; CDR2 reads SQIVND (reference sequence). This CDR3 is built from 16 residues. V lost 1 base to trimming and J lost 0 bases, with 10 bases between them. Here the CDR3 reads CASSIVPGTSNQPQHF. CDR3 coding DNA: TGTGCCAGTAGTATAGTTCCGGGTACTAGCAATCAGCCCCAGCATTTT.

This clone was observed a single time. V gene TRBV28 combines with J gene TRBJ2-7, with 11 positions matching TRBD1. Germline V gene data show CDR1 as MDHEN and CDR2 as SYDVKM. V shed 5 bases and J 6 bases; nucleotides not matched to a gene: 12. The CDR3 sequence is 16 residues long. DNA of the CDR3: TGTGCCAGCAGTACCGACCGGGACAGGGGGTTCCTCGAGCAGTACTTC. It specifies CASSTDRDRGFLEQYF. Filled out from reference TRBV28 and TRBJ2-7, the complete variable domain reads DVKVTQSSRYLVKRTGEKVFLECVQDMDHENMFWYRQDPGLGLRLIYFSYDVKMKEKGDIPEGYSVSREKKERFSLILESASTNQTSMYLCASSTDRDRGFLEQYFGPGTRLTVT.

This clone was observed once. The rearrangement joins TRBV19 to TRBJ2-3; D is perhaps TRBD2 (5 bases). The ends were cut back, 6 bases at V and 1 base at J, with 17 bases in the middle. The CDR3 spans 16 residues. CDR1 LNHDA and CDR2 SQIVND come from the germline V gene (reference sequence). The CDR3 region has the DNA TGTGCCAGTAGCCAACATTACGAGGGCGGCACAGATACGCAGTATTTT. Its protein is CASSQHYEGGTDTQYF.

The chain links TRBV13 to TRBJ2-2, with 8 nucleotides matching TRBD1. V trimming: 8 bases; J trimming: 8 bases; junction bases outside the gene matches: 13. Germline CDR1 reads PRHDT; CDR2 reads FYEKMQ (reference sequence). The CDR3 extends over 15 amino acids. The DNA for the CDR3 is TGTGCCAGCCGTACAGGGGGACCCACCGGAGGGGAGCTGTTTTTT. This sequence encodes CASRTGGPTGGELFF. The whole variable domain, remainder taken from reference TRBV13 and TRBJ2-2, is AAGVIQSPRHLIKEKRETATLKCYPIPRHDTVYWYQQGPGQDPQFLISFYEKMQSDKGSIPDRFSAQQFSDYHSELNMSSLELGDSALYFCASRTGGPTGGELFFGEGSRLTVL.

The genes are TRBV5-6 and TRBJ2-6; 9 bases line up with TRBD2. Germline CDR1 SGHDT, CDR2 YYEEEE. J gave up 0 bases and V 4 bases, and 5 bases lay outside the gene matches. The CDR3 has 17 amino acids. The CDR3 nucleotides are TGTGCCAGCAGCCAGACTAGCGGATACTCTGGGGCCAACGTCCTGACTTTC. Translated: CASSQTSGYSGANVLTF. Drawing the rest from reference TRBV5-6 and TRBJ2-6, the complete variable domain is DAGVTQSPTHLIKTRGQQVTLRCSPKSGHDTVSWYQQALGQGPQFIFQYYEEEERQRGNFPDRFSGHQFPNYSSELNVNALLLGDSALYLCASSQTSGYSGANVLTFGAGSRLTVL.

The chain recombines TRBV18 with TRBJ2-5; D is undetermined. The CDR3 covers 13 residues. In germline, CDR1 is KGHSH, CDR2 LQKENI. With 4 bases removed from V and 1 base from J, the gap between germline ends came to 7 bases. The CDR3 is CASSRQVQETQYF. As DNA, the CDR3 is TGTGCCAGCTCACGACAAGTCCAAGAGACCCAGTACTTC.

The chain couples TRBV10-3 to TRBJ2-1; TRBD1 might be the D (10 bases). Germline V gene data show CDR1 as ENHRY and CDR2 as SYGVKD. V gave up 10 bases and J gave up 5 bases, with 33 bases separating them. The CDR3 covers 19 residues. The chain's CDR3 is CATSRSGTGAGGRNNEQFF. CDR3 nucleotide sequence: TGTGCCACCTCACGCTCTGGGACAGGGGCGGGGGGGCGAAACAATGAGCAGTTCTTC.

This sequence joins TRBV4-3 and TRBJ2-1; 8 bases are a match to TRBD2. This CDR3 is 16 amino acids long. The V gene end was trimmed by 5 bases and the J gene end by 6 bases; junction bases not matched to a gene: 12. In germline, CDR1 is LGHNA, CDR2 YSLEER. CDR3 bases: TGCGCCAGCAGCTTAGAGGACAGCGGGAGTGGCAATGAGCAGTTCTTC. Amino acid sequence: CASSLEDSGSGNEQFF.

This clone was found once. J is TRBJ2-2 and V is TRBV18, with D hard to call. Deletions cut 5 bases from V and 0 bases from J, with 4 bases between. The CDR3 spans 13 residues. Germline CDR1 and CDR2: KGHSH and LQKENI. For the CDR3, the DNA is TGTGCCAGCTCATTAGCGAACACCGGGGAGCTGTTTTTT. Amino acids: CASSLANTGELFF.